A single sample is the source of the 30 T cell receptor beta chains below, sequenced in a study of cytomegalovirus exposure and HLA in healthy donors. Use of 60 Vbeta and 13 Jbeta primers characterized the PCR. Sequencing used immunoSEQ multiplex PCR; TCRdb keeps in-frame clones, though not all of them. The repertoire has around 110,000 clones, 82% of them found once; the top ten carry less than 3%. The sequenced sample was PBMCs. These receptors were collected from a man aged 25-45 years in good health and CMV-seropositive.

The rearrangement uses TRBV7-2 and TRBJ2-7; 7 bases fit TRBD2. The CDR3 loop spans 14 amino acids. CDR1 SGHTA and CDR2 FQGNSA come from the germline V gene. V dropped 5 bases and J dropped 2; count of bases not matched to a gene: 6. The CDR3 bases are TGTGCCAGCAGCCAAGGACTAGTAACCTACGAGCAGTACTTC. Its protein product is CASSQGLVTYEQYF.

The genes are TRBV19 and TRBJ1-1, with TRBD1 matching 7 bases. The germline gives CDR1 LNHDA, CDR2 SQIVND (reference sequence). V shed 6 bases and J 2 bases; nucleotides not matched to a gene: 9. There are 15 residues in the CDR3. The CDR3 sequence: CASRTGTARNTEAFF. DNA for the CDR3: TGTGCCAGTAGGACCGGGACAGCGAGAAACACTGAAGCTTTCTTT.

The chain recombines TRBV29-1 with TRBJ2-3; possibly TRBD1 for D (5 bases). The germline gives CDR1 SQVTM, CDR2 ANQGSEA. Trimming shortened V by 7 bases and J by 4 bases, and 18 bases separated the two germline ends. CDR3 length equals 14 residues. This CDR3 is CSGYSTQGADTQYF. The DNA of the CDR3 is TGCAGCGGTTACTCCACCCAGGGTGCAGATACGCAGTATTTT.

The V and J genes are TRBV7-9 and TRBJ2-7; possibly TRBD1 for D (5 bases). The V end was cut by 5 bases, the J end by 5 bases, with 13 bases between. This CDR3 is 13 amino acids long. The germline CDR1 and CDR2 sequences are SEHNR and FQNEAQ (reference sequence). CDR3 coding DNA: TGTGCCAGCAGCGAGACAGCACGGAACGAGCAGTACTTC. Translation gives CASSETARNEQYF.

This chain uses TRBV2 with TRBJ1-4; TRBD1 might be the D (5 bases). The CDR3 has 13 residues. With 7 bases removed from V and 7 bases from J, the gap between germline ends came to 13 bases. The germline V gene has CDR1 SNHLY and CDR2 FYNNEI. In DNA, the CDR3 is TGTGCCAGCAAAGGGGTCAGGGCTGAAAAACTGTTTTTT. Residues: CASKGVRAEKLFF.

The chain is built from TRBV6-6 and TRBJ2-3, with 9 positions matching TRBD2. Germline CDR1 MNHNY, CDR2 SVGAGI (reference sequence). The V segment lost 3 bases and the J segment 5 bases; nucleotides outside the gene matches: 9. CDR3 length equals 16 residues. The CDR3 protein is CASSYQLGLAIDTQYF. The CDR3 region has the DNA TGTGCCAGCAGTTATCAATTGGGACTAGCTATAGATACGCAGTATTTT.

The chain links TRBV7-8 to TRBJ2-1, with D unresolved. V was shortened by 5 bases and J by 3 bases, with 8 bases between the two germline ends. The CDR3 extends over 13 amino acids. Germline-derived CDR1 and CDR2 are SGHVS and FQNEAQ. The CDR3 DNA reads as TGTGCCAGCAGCCCATTTTTCTACAATGAGCAGTTCTTC. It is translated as CASSPFFYNEQFF.

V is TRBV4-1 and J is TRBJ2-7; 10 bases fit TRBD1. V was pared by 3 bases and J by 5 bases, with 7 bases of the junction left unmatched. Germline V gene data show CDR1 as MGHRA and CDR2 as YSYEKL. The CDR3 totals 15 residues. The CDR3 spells CASSQIDRGRNEQYF. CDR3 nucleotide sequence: TGCGCCAGCAGCCAGATTGACAGGGGGCGCAACGAGCAGTACTTC.

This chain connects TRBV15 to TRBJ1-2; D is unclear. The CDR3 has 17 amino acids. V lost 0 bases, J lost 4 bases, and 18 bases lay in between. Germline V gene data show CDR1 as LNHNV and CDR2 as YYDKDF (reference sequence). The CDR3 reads CATSRDRVEGQSYGYTF. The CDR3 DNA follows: TGTGCCACCAGCAGAGATCGTGTAGAGGGTCAGAGCTATGGCTACACCTTC.

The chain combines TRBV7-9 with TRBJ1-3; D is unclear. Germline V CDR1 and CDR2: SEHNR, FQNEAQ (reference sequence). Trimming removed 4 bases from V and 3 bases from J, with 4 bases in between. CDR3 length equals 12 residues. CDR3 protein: CASSSVGNTIYF. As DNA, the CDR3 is TGTGCCAGCAGCTCAGTTGGAAACACCATATATTTT.

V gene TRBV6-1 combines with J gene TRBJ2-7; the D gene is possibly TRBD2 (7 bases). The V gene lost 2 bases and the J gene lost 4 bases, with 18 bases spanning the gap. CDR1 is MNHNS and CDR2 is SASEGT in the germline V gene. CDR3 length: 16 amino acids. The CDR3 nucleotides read TGTGCCAGCAGTGAACCCACTAGGGGGGGAGGATACGAGCAGTACTTC. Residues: CASSEPTRGGGYEQYF.

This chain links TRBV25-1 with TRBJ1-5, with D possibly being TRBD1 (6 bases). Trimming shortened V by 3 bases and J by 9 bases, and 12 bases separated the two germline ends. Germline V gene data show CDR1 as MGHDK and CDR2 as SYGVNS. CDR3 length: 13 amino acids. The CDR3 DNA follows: TGTGCCAGCAGTGACCAGGGGTTCGCGCCCCAGCATTTT. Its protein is CASSDQGFAPQHF.

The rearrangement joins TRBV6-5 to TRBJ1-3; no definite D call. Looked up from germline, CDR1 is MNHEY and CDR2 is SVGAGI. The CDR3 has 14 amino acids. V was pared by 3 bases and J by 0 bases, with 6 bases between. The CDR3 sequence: CASSYPLSGNTIYF. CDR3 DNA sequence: TGTGCCAGCAGTTATCCCCTCTCTGGAAACACCATATATTTT.

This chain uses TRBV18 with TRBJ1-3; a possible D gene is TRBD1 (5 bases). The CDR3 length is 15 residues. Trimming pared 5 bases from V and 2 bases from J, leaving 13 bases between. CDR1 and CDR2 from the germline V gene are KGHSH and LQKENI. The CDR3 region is CASSSGVAAGNTIYF. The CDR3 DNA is TGTGCCAGCTCATCGGGGGTAGCAGCTGGAAACACCATATATTTT.

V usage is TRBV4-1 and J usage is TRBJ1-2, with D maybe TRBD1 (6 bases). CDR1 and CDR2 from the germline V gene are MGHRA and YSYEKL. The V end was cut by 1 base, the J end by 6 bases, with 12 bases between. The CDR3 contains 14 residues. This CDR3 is CASSQGNRAHGYTF. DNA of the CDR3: TGCGCCAGCAGCCAAGGTAACAGGGCCCATGGCTACACCTTC.

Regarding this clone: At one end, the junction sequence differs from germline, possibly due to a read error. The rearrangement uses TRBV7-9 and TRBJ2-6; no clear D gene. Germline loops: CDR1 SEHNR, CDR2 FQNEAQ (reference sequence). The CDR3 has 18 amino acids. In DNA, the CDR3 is TGTTCCAGCAGCTTACTAACTCCCACCCCCTCTGGGGCCAACGTCCTGACTTTC. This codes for CSSSLLTPTPSGANVLTF.

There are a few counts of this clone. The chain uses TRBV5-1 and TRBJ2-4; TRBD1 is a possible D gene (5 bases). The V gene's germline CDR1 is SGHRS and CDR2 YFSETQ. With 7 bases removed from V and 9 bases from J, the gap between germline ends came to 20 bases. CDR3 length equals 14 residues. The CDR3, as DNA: TGCGCCAGCGGAGAGCGTTTTGGGGCTTTCATTCAGTACTTC. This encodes CASGERFGAFIQYF.

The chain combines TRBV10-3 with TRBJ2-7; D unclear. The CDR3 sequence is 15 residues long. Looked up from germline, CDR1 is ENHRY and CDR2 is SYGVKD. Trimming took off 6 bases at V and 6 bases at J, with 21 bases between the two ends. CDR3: CAIRSLPVSSAEQYF. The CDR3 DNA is TGTGCCATCAGGTCTTTGCCGGTCTCTTCCGCCGAGCAGTACTTC.

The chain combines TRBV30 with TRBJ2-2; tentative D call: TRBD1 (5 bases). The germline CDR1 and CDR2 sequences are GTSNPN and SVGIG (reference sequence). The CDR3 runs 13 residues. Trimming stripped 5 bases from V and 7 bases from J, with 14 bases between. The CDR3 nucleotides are TGTGCCTGGGCGACAGAGATCCACGGGGAGCTGTTTTTT. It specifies CAWATEIHGELFF.

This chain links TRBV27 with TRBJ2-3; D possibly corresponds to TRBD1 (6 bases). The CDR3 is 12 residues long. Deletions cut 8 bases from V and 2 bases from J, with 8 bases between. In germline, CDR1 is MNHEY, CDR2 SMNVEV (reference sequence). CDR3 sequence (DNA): TGTGCCAGCGGACAGTACACAGATACGCAGTATTTT. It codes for CASGQYTDTQYF.

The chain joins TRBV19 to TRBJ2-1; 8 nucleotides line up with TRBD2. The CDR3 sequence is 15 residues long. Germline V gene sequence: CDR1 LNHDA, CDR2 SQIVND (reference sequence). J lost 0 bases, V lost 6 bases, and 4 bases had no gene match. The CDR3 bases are TGTGCCAGTAGGGTAGCGGGGATCTCCTACAATGAGCAGTTCTTC. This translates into CASRVAGISYNEQFF.

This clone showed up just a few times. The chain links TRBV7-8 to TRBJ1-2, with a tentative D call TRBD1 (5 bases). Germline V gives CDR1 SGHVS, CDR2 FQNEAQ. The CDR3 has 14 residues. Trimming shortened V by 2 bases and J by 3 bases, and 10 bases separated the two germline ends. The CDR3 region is CASSLWGDHYGYTF. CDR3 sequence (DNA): TGTGCCAGCAGCTTATGGGGGGACCACTATGGCTACACCTTC.

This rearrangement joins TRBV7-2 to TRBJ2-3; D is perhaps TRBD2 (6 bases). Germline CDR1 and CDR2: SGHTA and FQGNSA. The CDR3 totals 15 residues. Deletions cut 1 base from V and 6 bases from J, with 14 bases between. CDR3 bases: TGTGCCAGCAGCTTAGGGGCGGGGCTGAGCGATACGCAGTATTTT. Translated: CASSLGAGLSDTQYF.

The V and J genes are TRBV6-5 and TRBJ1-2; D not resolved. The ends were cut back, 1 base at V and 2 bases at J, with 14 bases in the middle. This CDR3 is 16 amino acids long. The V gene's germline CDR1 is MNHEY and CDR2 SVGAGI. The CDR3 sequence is CASSYYHREPNYGYTF. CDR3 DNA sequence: TGTGCCAGCAGTTACTACCACCGGGAGCCGAACTATGGCTACACCTTC.

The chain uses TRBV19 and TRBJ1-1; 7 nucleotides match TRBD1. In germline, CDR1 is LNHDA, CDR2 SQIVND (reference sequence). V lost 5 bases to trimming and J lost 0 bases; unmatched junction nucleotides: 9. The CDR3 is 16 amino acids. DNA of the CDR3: TGTGCCAGTAGTTCCTCCCGACAGGGAATGAACACTGAAGCTTTCTTT. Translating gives CASSSSRQGMNTEAFF.

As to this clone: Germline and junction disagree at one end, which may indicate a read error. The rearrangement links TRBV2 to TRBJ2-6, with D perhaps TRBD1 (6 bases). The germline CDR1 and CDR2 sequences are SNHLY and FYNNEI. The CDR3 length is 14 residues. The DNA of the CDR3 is TGTGCCAGCATTAGGGACACTGGGGCCAACGGCCTGACTTTC. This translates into CASIRDTGANGLTF. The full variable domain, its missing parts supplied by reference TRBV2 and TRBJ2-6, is EPEVTQTPSHQVTQMGQEVILRCVPISNHLYFYWYRQILGQKVEFLVSFYNNEISEKSEIFDDQFSVERPDGSNFTLKIRSTKLEDSAMYFCASIRDTGANGLTFGAGSRLTVL.

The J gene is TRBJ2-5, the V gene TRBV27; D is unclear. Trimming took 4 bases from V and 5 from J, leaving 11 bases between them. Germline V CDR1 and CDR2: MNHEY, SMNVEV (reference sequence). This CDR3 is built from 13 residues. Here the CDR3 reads CASSSSVRETQYF. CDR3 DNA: TGTGCCAGCAGTTCATCGGTTCGGGAGACCCAGTACTTC.

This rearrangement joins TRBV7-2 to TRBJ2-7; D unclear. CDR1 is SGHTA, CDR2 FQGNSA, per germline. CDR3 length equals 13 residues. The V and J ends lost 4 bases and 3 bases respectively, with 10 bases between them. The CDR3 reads CASSSIQNYEQYF. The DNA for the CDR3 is TGTGCCAGCAGCTCCATACAAAACTACGAGCAGTACTTC.

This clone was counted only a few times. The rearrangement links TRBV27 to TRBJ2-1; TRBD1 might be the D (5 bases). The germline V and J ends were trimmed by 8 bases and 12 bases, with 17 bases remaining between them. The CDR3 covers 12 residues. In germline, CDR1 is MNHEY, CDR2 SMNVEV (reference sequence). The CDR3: CASSSTRVAQFF. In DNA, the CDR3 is TGTGCCAGCTCTTCAACCAGGGTCGCGCAGTTCTTC.

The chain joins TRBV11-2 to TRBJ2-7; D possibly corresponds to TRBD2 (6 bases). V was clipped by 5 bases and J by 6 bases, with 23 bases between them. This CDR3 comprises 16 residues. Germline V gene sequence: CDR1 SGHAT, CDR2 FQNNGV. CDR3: CASSTPHAGFESEQYF. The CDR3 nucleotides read TGTGCCAGCAGCACCCCGCACGCGGGGTTTGAGAGCGAGCAGTACTTC. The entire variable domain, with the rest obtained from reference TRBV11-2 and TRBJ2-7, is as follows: EAGVAQSPRYKIIEKRQSVAFWCNPISGHATLYWYQQILGQGPKLLIQFQNNGVVDDSQLPKDRFSAERLKGVDSTLKIQPAKLEDSAVYLCASSTPHAGFESEQYFGPGTRLTVT.